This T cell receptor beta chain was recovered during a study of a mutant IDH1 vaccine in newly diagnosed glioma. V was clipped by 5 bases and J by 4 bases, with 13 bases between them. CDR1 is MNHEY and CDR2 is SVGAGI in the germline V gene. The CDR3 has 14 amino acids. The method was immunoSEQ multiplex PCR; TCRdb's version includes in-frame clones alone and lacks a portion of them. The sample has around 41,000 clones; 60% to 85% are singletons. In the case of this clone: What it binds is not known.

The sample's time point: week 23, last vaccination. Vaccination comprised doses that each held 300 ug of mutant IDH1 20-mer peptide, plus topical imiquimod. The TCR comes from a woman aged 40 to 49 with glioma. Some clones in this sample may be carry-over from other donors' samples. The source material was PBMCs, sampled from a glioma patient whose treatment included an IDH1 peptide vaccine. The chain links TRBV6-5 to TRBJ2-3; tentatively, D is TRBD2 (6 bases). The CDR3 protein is CASSPQVAADTQYF. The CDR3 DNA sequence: TGTGCCAGCAGTCCCCAGGTAGCGGCAGATACGCAGTATTTT.